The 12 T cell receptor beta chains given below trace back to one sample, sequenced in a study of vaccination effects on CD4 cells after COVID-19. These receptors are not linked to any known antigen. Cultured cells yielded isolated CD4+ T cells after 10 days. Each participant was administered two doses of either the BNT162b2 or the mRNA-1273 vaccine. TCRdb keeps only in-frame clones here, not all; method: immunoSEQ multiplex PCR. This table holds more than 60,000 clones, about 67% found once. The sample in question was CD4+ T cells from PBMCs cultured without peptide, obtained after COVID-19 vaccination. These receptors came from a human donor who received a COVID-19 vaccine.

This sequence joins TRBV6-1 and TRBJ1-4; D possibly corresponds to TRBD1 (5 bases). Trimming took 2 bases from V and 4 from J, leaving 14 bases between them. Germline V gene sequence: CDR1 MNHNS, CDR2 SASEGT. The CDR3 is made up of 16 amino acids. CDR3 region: CASSEIWGRGNEKLFF. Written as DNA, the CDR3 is TGTGCCAGCAGTGAAATTTGGGGACGGGGTAATGAAAAACTGTTTTTT.

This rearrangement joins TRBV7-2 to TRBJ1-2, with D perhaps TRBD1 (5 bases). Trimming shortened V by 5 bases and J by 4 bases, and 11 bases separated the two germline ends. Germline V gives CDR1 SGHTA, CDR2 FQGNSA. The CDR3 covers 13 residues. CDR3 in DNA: TGTGCCAGCAGCGACCGACAGAGCTATGGCTACACCTTC. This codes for CASSDRQSYGYTF.

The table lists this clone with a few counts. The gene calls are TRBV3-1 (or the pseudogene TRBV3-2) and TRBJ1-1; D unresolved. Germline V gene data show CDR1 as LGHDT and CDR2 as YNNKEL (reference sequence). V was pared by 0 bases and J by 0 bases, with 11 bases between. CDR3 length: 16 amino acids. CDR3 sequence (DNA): TGTGCCAGCAGCCAAGAGTACGCGCCGCTGAACACTGAAGCTTTCTTT. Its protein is CASSQEYAPLNTEAFF.

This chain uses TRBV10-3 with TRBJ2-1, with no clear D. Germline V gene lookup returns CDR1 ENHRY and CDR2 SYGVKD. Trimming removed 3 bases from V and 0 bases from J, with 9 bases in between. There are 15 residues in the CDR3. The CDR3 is CAISEHGSSYNEQFF. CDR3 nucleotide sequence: TGTGCCATCAGTGAACACGGATCCTCCTACAATGAGCAGTTCTTC.

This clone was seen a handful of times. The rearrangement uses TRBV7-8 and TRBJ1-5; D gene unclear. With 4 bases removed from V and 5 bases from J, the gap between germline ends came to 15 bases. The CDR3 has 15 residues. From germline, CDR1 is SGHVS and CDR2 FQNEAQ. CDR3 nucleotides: TGTGCCAGCAGCTCCGATTTTAGGGCGTATCAGCCCCAGCATTTT. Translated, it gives CASSSDFRAYQPQHF.

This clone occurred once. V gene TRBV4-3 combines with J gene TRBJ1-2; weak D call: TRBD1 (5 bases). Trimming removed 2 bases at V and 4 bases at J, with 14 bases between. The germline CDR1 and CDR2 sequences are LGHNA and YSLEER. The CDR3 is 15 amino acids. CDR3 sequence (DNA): TGCGCCAGCAGCCAAACCCAGGGCCTTTTCTATGGCTACACCTTC. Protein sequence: CASSQTQGLFYGYTF.

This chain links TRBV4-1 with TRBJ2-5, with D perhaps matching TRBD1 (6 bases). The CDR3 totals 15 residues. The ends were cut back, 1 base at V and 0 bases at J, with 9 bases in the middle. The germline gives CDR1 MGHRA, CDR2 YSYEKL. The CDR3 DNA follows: TGCGCCAGCAGCCAAGCCTACAGGGACCAAGAGACCCAGTACTTC. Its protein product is CASSQAYRDQETQYF.

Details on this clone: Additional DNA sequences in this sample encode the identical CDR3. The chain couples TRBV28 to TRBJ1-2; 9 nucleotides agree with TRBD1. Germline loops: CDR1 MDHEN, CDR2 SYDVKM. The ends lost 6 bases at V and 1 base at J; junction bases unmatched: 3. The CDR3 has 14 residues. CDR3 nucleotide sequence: TGTGCCAGCAGCCTGGGACAGGGTAACTATGGCTACACCTTC. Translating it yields CASSLGQGNYGYTF.

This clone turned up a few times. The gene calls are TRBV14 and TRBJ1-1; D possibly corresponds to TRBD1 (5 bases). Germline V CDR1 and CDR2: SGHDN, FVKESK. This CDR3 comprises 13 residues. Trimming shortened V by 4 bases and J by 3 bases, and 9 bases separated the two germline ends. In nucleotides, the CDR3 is TGTGCCAGCAGCCTGCAGGGTTACACTGAAGCTTTCTTT. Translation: CASSLQGYTEAFF.

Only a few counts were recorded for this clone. The CDR3 DNA reads TGTGCCAGCAGACAGGGGTCCGGAAACACCATATATTTT. Protein product: CASRQGSGNTIYF. The genes are TRBV27 and TRBJ1-3; 7 bases are a match to TRBD1. V lost 6 bases and J lost 4; bases outside the gene matches: 3. Germline V gene data show CDR1 as MNHEY and CDR2 as SMNVEV (reference sequence). The CDR3 is 13 residues long.

CDR3 loop: CASSLNLPTDTQYF. The CDR3, as DNA: TGTGCCAGCAGCTTAAATTTACCCACAGATACGCAGTATTTT. This chain joins TRBV7-9 and TRBJ2-3; D is ambiguous. CDR1 SEHNR and CDR2 FQNEAQ come from the germline V gene (reference sequence). Trimming cost V 2 bases and J 2 bases, with 8 bases left between them. This CDR3 has 14 amino acids. Together with reference TRBV7-9 and TRBJ2-3, the CDR3 gives the full variable domain: DTGVSQNPRHKITKRGQNVTFRCDPISEHNRLYWYRQTLGQGPEFLTYFQNEAQLEKSRLLSDRFSAERPKGSFSTLEIQRTEQGDSAMYLCASSLNLPTDTQYFGPGTRLTVL.

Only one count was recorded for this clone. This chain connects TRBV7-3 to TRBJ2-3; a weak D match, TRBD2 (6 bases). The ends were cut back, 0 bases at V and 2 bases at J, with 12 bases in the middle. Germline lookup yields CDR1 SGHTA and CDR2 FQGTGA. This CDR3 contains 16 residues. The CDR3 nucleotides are TGTGCCAGCAGCTTAACGGGCGGGGACCACACAGATACGCAGTATTTT. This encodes CASSLTGGDHTDTQYF.